The 23 T cell receptor beta chains in this list originate from one sample, sequenced in a study of OX40 agonist ivuxolimab in advanced cancers. Sequencing was performed with immunoSEQ multiplex PCR; in TCRdb, only in-frame clones are kept and a portion is missing. The table has about 97,000 clones, about nine tenths seen once. The sequencing here drew on CD4+ or CD8+ T cells sorted from blood, taken in a trial of the OX40 agonist ivuxolimab. All receptors derive from an adult with an advanced solid tumor such as melanoma, head and neck, liver or kidney cancer.

V is TRBV5-1 and J is TRBJ1-1; tentatively, D is TRBD1 (6 bases). Trimming cost V 8 bases and J 7 bases, with 12 bases left between them. Germline V gene sequence: CDR1 SGHRS, CDR2 YFSETQ. This CDR3 is 11 amino acids long. CDR3 in DNA: TGCGCCAGTAAACAGGGCGTTGAAGCTTTCTTT. It encodes CASKQGVEAFF.

The chain links TRBV30 to TRBJ1-2; D is ambiguous. CDR1 is GTSNPN and CDR2 is SVGIG in the germline V gene (reference sequence). V was pared by 5 bases and J by 8 bases, with 12 bases between. The CDR3 has 11 amino acids. The CDR3 DNA reads as TGTGCCTGGGGGGTCAAGGAAGGCTACACCTTC. Translated, it gives CAWGVKEGYTF.

V is TRBV9 and J is TRBJ2-3; 8 positions agree with TRBD2. The J segment lost 5 bases and the V segment lost 2 bases, leaving 10 bases of the junction unmatched. There are 16 residues in the CDR3. The germline gives CDR1 SGDLS, CDR2 YYNGEE. The CDR3 region is CASSVGLVGEGDTQYF. Here the CDR3 DNA reads TGTGCCAGCAGCGTGGGACTAGTGGGGGAAGGAGATACGCAGTATTTT. The variable domain in full, completed from reference TRBV9 and TRBJ2-3, reads DSGVTQTPKHLITATGQRVTLRCSPRSGDLSVYWYQQSLDQGLQFLIQYYNGEERAKGNILERFSAQQFPDLHSELNLSSLELGDSALYFCASSVGLVGEGDTQYFGPGTRLTVL.

The chain carries TRBV4-3 and TRBJ2-3; TRBD2 might be the D (5 bases). This CDR3 contains 14 residues. Trimming pared 3 bases from V and 1 base from J, leaving 8 bases between. Germline V CDR1 and CDR2: LGHNA, YSLEER. CDR3 DNA sequence: TGCGCCAGCAGCCAGGGAGTCGGCACAGATACGCAGTATTTT. Protein: CASSQGVGTDTQYF.

The V and J genes are TRBV27 and TRBJ2-3; 8 nucleotides match TRBD1. CDR3 length: 16 amino acids. The V segment lost 5 bases and the J segment 3 bases; nucleotides outside the gene matches: 10. Per germline, CDR1 MNHEY and CDR2 SMNVEV (reference sequence). The CDR3 sequence: CASSPPRTGLTDTQYF. CDR3 DNA: TGTGCCAGCAGTCCCCCCCGGACAGGGTTGACAGATACGCAGTATTTT.

The J gene is TRBJ1-5, the V gene TRBV5-8; no clear D. Germline-derived CDR1 and CDR2 are SGHTS and YDEGEE. CDR3 length equals 15 residues. V lost 4 bases, J lost 2 bases, and 13 bases lay in between. The CDR3 DNA reads as TGTGCCAGCAGCAATCCCCGAAGGGGCAATCAGCCCCAGCATTTT. Translated, it gives CASSNPRRGNQPQHF.

CDR3 amino acids: CASSASRGPEQYF. DNA of the CDR3: TGTGCCAGCTCAGCCTCCAGGGGGCCTGAGCAGTACTTC. This chain links TRBV18 with TRBJ2-7, with 8 bases matching TRBD1. V shed 5 bases, J shed 7 bases, and the junction held 7 bases outside the gene matches. The CDR3 covers 13 residues. Germline loops: CDR1 KGHSH, CDR2 LQKENI.

DNA for the CDR3: TGTGCCAGCAGCCTCGGACTAGCGGGAGAGACCCAGTACTTC. Translated: CASSLGLAGETQYF. The chain combines TRBV5-4 with TRBJ2-5, with 11 bases that match TRBD2. Germline loops: CDR1 SGHNT, CDR2 YYREEE (reference sequence). This CDR3 is 14 amino acids long. The J segment lost 4 bases and the V segment lost 4 bases, leaving 3 bases of the junction unmatched.

The chain has TRBV11-2 and TRBJ2-7, with a tentative D call TRBD1 (6 bases). Trimming shortened V by 3 bases and J by 3 bases, and 9 bases separated the two germline ends. This CDR3 is built from 13 residues. Germline V lookup: CDR1 SGHAT, CDR2 FQNNGV. As DNA, the CDR3 is TGTGCCAGCAGCTTTGGACAGAGCTACGAGCAGTACTTC. Translated, it gives CASSFGQSYEQYF. The full variable domain, in which reference TRBV11-2 and TRBJ2-7 provide the parts outside the CDR3, is EAGVAQSPRYKIIEKRQSVAFWCNPISGHATLYWYQQILGQGPKLLIQFQNNGVVDDSQLPKDRFSAERLKGVDSTLKIQPAKLEDSAVYLCASSFGQSYEQYFGPGTRLTVT.

Worth noting for this clone: A single base separates this from a much larger clone, so it may be a read error. The chain is built from TRBV19 and TRBJ2-1; 10 nucleotides agree with TRBD2. Unmatched junction bases numbered 3, after V lost 4 bases and J lost 3 bases. The CDR3 length is 15 residues. Looked up from germline, CDR1 is LNHDA and CDR2 is SQIVND (reference sequence). CDR3 bases: TGTGCCAGTAGTAAGACTAGCGGGTACTACAATGAGCAGTTCTTC. This gives the protein CASSKTSGYYNEQFF.

The chain has TRBV6-4 and TRBJ1-1; D may be TRBD1 (5 bases). V lost 10 bases and J 3 bases, leaving 15 bases between the germline ends. CDR3 size: 13 residues. Germline V lookup: CDR1 MRHNA, CDR2 SNTAGT. For the CDR3, the DNA is TGTGCCACTCCGGGTGGGGGGGACACTGAAGCTTTCTTT. Its protein product is CATPGGGDTEAFF.

This chain links TRBV12-2 with TRBJ1-2. TRBV12-2 is given as a pseudogene. This CDR3 contains 14 residues. This CDR3 is CASRSRLGGSGYTF. For the CDR3, the DNA is TGTGCAAGTCGCTCTCGGCTGGGGGGATCTGGCTACACCTTC.

The V gene is TRBV9, the J gene TRBJ2-1, with 10 bases fitting TRBD2. V gave up 4 bases and J gave up 10 bases; unmatched junction bases: 8. CDR3 length: 14 residues. Germline CDR1 SGDLS, CDR2 YYNGEE. This CDR3 is CASSTAGGPREQFF. In DNA form, the CDR3 reads TGTGCCAGCAGCACAGCGGGGGGGCCTAGAGAGCAGTTCTTC.

DNA of the CDR3: TGTGCCAGCAGGCCGACAGGGGCGGACTCTGGGGCCAACGTCCTGACTTTC. It codes for CASRPTGADSGANVLTF. The chain is built from TRBV5-8 and TRBJ2-6; the match to TRBD1 covers 8 bases. J was trimmed by 0 bases and V by 5 bases; bases with no gene match: 7. Germline loops: CDR1 SGHTS, CDR2 YDEGEE. The CDR3 extends over 17 amino acids.

This clone was recorded once. The chain recombines TRBV18 with TRBJ2-1, with D perhaps matching TRBD2 (6 bases). The ends were cut back, 2 bases at V and 2 bases at J, with 10 bases in the middle. This CDR3 comprises 15 residues. Germline assignment: CDR1 KGHSH and CDR2 LQKENI. The CDR3 loop reads CASSPSPGAYNEQFF. CDR3 sequence (DNA): TGTGCCAGCTCACCATCTCCGGGAGCCTACAATGAGCAGTTCTTC.

V usage is TRBV14 and J usage is TRBJ1-1, with unresolved D. There are 15 residues in the CDR3. Germline-derived CDR1 and CDR2 are SGHDN and FVKESK. Trimming took 4 bases from V and 1 from J, leaving 13 bases between them. The CDR3 reads CASSRLIGGNTEAFF. The CDR3, as DNA: TGTGCCAGCAGCCGTTTAATAGGAGGGAACACTGAAGCTTTCTTT.

V is TRBV13 and J is TRBJ2-7; a possible D gene is TRBD1 (6 bases). The CDR3 sequence is 15 residues long. V was shortened by 5 bases and J by 1 base, with 15 bases between the two germline ends. Germline lookup yields CDR1 PRHDT and CDR2 FYEKMQ (reference sequence). This chain's CDR3 is CASSIRDTWSYEQYF. The CDR3 DNA reads TGTGCCAGCAGCATCCGGGACACCTGGTCCTACGAGCAGTACTTC.

The rearrangement uses TRBV18 and TRBJ1-1; TRBD1 matches 8 bases. The CDR3 contains 15 residues. Germline assignment: CDR1 KGHSH and CDR2 LQKENI. Trimming at V came to 3 bases and at J to 1 base, leaving 4 bases not matched to a gene. CDR3 nucleotides: TGTGCCAGCTCACCCAGAGGACAGGGGAACACTGAAGCTTTCTTT. This encodes CASSPRGQGNTEAFF.

This clone was recorded a few times. This chain joins TRBV4-2 and TRBJ2-7; perhaps D is TRBD1 or TRBD2 (5 bases each). The CDR3 has 14 residues. Germline lookup yields CDR1 LGHNA and CDR2 YNFKEQ. Trimming removed 3 bases at V and 0 bases at J, with 9 bases between. As DNA, the CDR3 is TGTGCCAGCAGCCAGACCGGGGCCTCCTACGAGCAGTACTTC. Translation gives CASSQTGASYEQYF.

This chain uses TRBV19 with TRBJ2-7; 8 nucleotides match TRBD1. The germline V gene encodes CDR1 LNHDA and CDR2 SQIVND (reference sequence). Trimming removed 5 bases from V and 3 bases from J; junction bases left unmatched: 9. This CDR3 contains 15 residues. The CDR3 nucleotides are TGTGCCAGTAGTCTTGGAACAGGGGGATACTACGAGCAGTACTTC. Translating it yields CASSLGTGGYYEQYF.

V is TRBV9 and J is TRBJ2-7; 7 nucleotides line up with TRBD1. CDR1 and CDR2 from the germline V gene are SGDLS and YYNGEE. V shed 3 bases, J shed 1 base, and the junction held 7 bases outside the gene matches. This CDR3 has 15 residues. CDR3 loop: CASSGGQDLSYEQYF. DNA of the CDR3: TGTGCCAGCAGCGGCGGACAGGACTTATCCTACGAGCAGTACTTC.

This chain links TRBV21-1 with TRBJ2-7; TRBD1, as called in the table, went unchecked against the DNA. TRBV21-1 is designated a pseudogene. The CDR3 totals 21 residues. CDR3 bases: TGTGCCAGCAGCAAAATCCCCCAGCGGGGACAGGAAGGAAAAGAGTCCTACGAGCAGTACTTC. Translating gives CASSKIPQRGQEGKESYEQYF.

The chain joins TRBV2 to TRBJ1-1, with TRBD1 matching over 9 bases. Per the germline V gene, CDR1 is SNHLY and CDR2 is FYNNEI. The CDR3 is 15 residues long. The V gene end was trimmed by 4 bases and the J gene end by 2 bases; junction bases not matched to a gene: 5. The CDR3 loop reads CASSAGTGPNTEAFF. The CDR3, as DNA: TGTGCCAGCAGTGCTGGGACAGGGCCTAACACTGAAGCTTTCTTT.